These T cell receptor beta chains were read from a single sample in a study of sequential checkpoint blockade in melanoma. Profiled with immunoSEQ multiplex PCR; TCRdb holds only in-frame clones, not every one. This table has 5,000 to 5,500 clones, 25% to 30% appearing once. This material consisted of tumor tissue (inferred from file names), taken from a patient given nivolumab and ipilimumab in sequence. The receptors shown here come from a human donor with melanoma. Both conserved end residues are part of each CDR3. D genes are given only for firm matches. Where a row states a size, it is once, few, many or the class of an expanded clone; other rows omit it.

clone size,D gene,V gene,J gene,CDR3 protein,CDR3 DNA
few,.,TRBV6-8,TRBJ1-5,CASNPERGQPQHF,TGTGCCAGCAACCCCGAGAGGGGACAGCCCCAGCATTTT
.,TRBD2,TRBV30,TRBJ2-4,CAWSGRGGNIQYF,TGTGCCTGGAGTGGCCGGGGGGGGAACATTCAGTACTTC
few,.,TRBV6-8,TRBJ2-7,CASSVSGTPSYEQYF,TGTGCCAGCAGCGTCTCCGGGACCCCGTCCTACGAGCAGTACTTC
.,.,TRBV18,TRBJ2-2,CASSPLGTNTGELFF,TGTGCCAGCTCACCACTTGGGACGAACACCGGGGAGCTGTTTTTT
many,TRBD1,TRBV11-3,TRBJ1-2,CASSLDRGINYGCTF,TGTGCCAGCAGCCTCGACAGGGGCATTAACTATGGCTGCACCTTC
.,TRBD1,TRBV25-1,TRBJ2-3,CASRHDRVPDTQYF,TGTGCCAGCAGACATGACAGGGTCCCAGATACGCAGTATTTT
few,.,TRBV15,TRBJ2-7,CATSLRRGPSVTYEQYF,TGTGCCACCAGCCTGCGGAGGGGCCCTAGCGTAACCTACGAGCAGTACTTC
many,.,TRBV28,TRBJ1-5,CASSLRKFNQPQHF,TGTGCCAGCAGTTTAAGGAAGTTCAATCAGCCCCAGCATTTT
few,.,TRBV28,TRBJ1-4,CASSLPGSGEKLFF,TGTGCCAGCAGTTTACCGGGGAGTGGTGAAAAACTGTTTTTT
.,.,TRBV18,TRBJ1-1,CASSPLGEEAFF,TGTGCCAGCTCACCACTGGGGGAGGAAGCTTTCTTT
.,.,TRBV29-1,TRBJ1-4,CSVDVQGEKLFF,TGCAGCGTTGATGTCCAAGGTGAAAAACTGTTTTTT
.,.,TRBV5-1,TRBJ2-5,CASSLMGLEETQYF,TGCGCCAGCAGCTTAATGGGTTTGGAAGAGACCCAGTACTTC
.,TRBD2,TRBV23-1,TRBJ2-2,CASSQSKGLAGVTGELFF,TGCGCCAGCAGTCAATCAAAGGGACTAGCGGGAGTAACCGGGGAGCTGTTTTTT
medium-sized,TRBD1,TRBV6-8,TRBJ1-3,CASSPTGAGNTIYF,TGTGCCAGCAGTCCAACAGGGGCGGGAAACACCATATATTTT
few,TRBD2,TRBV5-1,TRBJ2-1,CASSGTSGSLERFF,TGCGCCAGCTCGGGGACTAGCGGGAGTTTGGAGCGGTTCTTC
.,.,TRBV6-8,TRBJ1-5,CAIGRYDQPQHF,TGTGCCATCGGCAGGTATGATCAGCCCCAGCATTTT
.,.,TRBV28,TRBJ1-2,CASADPGKAGYTF,TGTGCCAGCGCCGATCCCGGTAAAGCTGGCTACACCTTC
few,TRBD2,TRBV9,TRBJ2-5,CASKRDGETQYF,TGTGCCAGCAAGCGGGATGGGGAGACCCAGTACTTC
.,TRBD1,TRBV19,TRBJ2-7,CASSRDSYEQYF,TGTGCCAGTAGTAGGGACAGCTACGAGCAGTACTTC
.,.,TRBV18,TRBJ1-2,CASSPPTRRDYGYTF,TGTGCCAGCTCACCACCGACCCGGAGGGACTATGGCTACACCTTC
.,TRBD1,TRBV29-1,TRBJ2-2,CSVSSTGSGTGELFF,TGCAGCGTTTCTTCGACAGGGAGTGGAACCGGGGAGCTGTTTTTT
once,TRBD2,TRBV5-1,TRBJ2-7,CASKGLAGRAGEQYF,TGCGCCAGCAAGGGACTAGCGGGGAGAGCGGGGGAGCAGTACTTC
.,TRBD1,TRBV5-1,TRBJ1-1,CASSLIGQGATEAFF,TGCGCCAGCAGCTTGATCGGACAGGGGGCCACTGAAGCTTTCTTT
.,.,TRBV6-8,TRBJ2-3,CASDGRGDTQYF,TGTGCCAGCGACGGGAGAGGGGATACGCAGTATTTT
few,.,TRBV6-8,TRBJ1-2,CAISGTGADGYTF,TGTGCCATCAGTGGAACGGGGGCGGATGGCTACACCTTC
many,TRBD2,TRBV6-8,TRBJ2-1,CASSGRAGVPRNEQFF,TGTGCCAGCAGTGGTCGAGCGGGAGTCCCACGCAATGAGCAGTTCTTC
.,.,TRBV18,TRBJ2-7,CASSPLYPKSYEQYF,TGTGCCAGCTCACCATTATACCCTAAATCCTACGAGCAGTACTTC
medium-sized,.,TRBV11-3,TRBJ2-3,CASSSGQSTDTQYF,TGTGCCAGCAGCTCAGGACAGAGCACAGATACGCAGTATTTT
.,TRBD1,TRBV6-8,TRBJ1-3,CASSYPGQGASGNTIYF,TGTGCCAGCAGTTACCCCGGACAGGGGGCTTCTGGAAACACCATATATTTT
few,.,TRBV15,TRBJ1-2,CATSTDRTNYGYTF,TGTGCCACCAGCACAGACAGGACAAACTATGGCTACACCTTC
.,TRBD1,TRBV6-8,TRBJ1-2,CASSYPLTGDYGYTF,TGTGCCAGCAGTTACCCGCTGACAGGGGACTATGGCTACACCTTC
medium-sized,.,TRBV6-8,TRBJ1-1,CASSYSGAGATEAFF,TGTGCCAGCAGTTACTCGGGCGCCGGGGCCACTGAAGCTTTCTTT
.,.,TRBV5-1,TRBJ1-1,CASSFDPGLPEAFF,TGCGCCAGCAGCTTCGACCCGGGGCTCCCTGAAGCTTTCTTT
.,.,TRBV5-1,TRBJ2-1,CASSLERQSYNEQFF,TGCGCCAGCAGCTTGGAGCGGCAGTCTTACAATGAGCAGTTCTTC
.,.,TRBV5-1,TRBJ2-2,CASSPGSTNTGELFF,TGCGCCAGCAGCCCAGGGTCGACGAACACCGGGGAGCTGTTTTTT
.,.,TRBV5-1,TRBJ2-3,CASSLRATGDTQYF,TGCGCCAGCAGCTTGAGGGCCACGGGAGATACGCAGTATTTT
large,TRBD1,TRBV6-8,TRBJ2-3,CAISPLGTAGADTQYF,TGTGCCATCAGCCCACTCGGGACAGCCGGAGCAGATACGCAGTATTTT
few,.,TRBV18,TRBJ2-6,CASSTSGANVLTF,TGTGCCAGCTCAACCTCTGGGGCCAACGTCCTGACTTTC
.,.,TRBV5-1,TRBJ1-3,CASSPGTSGNTIYF,TGCGCCAGCAGCCCGGGTACCTCTGGAAACACCATATATTTT
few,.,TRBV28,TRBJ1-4,CASSLLINEKLFF,TGTGCCAGCAGTTTACTGATAAATGAAAAACTGTTTTTT
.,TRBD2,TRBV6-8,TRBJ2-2,CASSYFSGSGGELFF,TGTGCCAGCAGTTACTTCAGCGGGAGTGGCGGGGAGCTGTTTTTT
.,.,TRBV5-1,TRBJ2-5,CASSSWRADQETQYF,TGCGCCAGCAGCTCCTGGAGGGCAGACCAAGAGACCCAGTACTTC
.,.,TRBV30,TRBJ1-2,CAWSVRRKENSTF,TGTGCCTGGAGTGTGAGGAGGAAGGAGAATAGCACCTTC
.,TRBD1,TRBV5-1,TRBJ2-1,CASSLGQGNNEQFF,TGCGCCAGCAGCCTCGGACAGGGGAACAATGAGCAGTTCTTC
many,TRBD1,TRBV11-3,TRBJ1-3,CASSSTGGSSGNTIYF,TGTGCCAGCAGCTCAACAGGGGGCTCCTCTGGAAACACCATATATTTT
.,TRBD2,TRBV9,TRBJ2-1,CASSPVAGLVPLYNEQFF,TGTGCCAGCAGCCCGGTAGCGGGTTTGGTCCCTCTTTACAATGAGCAGTTCTTC
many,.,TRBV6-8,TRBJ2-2,CASSRDLTGELFF,TGTGCCAGCAGCCGGGACCTCACCGGGGAGCTGTTTTTT
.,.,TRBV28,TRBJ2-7,CASSLVLAGVYEQYF,TGTGCCAGCAGTTTAGTCCTTGCTGGTGTTTACGAGCAGTACTTC
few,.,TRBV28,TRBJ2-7,CASSLSTPYEQYF,TGTGCCAGCAGTTTATCAACTCCCTACGAGCAGTACTTC
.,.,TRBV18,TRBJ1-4,CASFSGTSNEKLFF,TGTGCCAGCTTCTCCGGGACCAGTAATGAAAAACTGTTTTTT
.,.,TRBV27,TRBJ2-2,CATKGHPNTGELFF,TGTGCTACCAAAGGACATCCGAACACCGGGGAGCTGTTTTTT
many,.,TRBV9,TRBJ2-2,CASSPYGTNTGELFF,TGTGCCAGCAGCCCCTACGGGACCAACACCGGGGAGCTGTTTTTT
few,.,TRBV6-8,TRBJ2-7,CASSPPLDSYEQYF,TGTGCCAGCAGCCCTCCACTAGATTCCTACGAGCAGTACTTC
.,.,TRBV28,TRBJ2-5,CASRSNEETQYF,TGTGCCAGCAGGTCAAATGAAGAGACCCAGTACTTC